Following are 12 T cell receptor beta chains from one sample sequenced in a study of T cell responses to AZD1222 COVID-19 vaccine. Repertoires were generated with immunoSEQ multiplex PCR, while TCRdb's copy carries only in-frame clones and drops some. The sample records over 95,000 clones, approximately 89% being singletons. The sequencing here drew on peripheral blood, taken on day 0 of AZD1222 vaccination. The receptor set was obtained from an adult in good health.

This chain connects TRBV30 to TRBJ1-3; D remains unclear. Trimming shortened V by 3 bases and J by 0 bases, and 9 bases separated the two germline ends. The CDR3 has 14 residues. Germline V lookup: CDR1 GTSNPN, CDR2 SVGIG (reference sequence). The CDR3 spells CAWRPSYSGNTIYF. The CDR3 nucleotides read TGTGCCTGGAGACCCTCCTACTCTGGAAACACCATATATTTT.

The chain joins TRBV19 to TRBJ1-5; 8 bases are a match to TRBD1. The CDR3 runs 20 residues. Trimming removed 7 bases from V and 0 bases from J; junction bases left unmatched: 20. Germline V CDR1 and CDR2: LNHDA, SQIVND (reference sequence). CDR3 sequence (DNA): TGTGCCAGTAACCCGCCTTCCGCAGGACAGGGCTTGTATAGCAATCAGCCCCAGCATTTT. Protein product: CASNPPSAGQGLYSNQPQHF.

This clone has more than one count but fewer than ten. Here the CDR3 DNA reads TGCGCCAGCAGTGGTGGGGAGGACAGGGCCTACGAGCAGTACTTC. As protein: CASSGGEDRAYEQYF. The rearrangement uses TRBV10-1 and TRBJ2-7, with 8 positions matching TRBD1. V was clipped by 4 bases and J by 2 bases; unmatched bases: 7. The germline gives CDR1 WNHNN, CDR2 SYGVQD (reference sequence). This CDR3 has 15 amino acids.

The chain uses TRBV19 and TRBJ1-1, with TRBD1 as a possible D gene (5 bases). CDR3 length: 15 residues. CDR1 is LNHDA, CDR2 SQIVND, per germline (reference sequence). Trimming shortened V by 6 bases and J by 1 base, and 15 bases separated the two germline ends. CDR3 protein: CASRTFQGANTEAFF. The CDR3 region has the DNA TGTGCCAGTAGGACTTTCCAAGGGGCGAACACTGAAGCTTTCTTT.

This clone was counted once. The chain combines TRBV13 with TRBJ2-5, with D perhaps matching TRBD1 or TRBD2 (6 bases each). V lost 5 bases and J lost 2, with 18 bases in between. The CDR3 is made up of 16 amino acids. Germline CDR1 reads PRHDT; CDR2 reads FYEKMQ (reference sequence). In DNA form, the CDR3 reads TGTGCCAGCAGCCGGAGGGGGATGGGGATTCAAGAGACCCAGTACTTC. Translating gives CASSRRGMGIQETQYF.

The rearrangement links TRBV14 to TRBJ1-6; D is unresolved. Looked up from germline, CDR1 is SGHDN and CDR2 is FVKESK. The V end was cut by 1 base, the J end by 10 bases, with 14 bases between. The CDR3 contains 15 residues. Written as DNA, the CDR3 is TGTGCCAGCAGCCAAGCCGGGCTCAATCGGTCACCCCTCCACTTT. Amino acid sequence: CASSQAGLNRSPLHF.

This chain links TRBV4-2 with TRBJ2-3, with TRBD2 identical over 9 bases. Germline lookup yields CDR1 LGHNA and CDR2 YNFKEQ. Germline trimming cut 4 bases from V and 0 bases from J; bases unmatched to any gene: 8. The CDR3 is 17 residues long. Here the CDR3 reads CASSPGGGGASTDTQYF. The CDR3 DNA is TGTGCCAGCAGCCCTGGGGGCGGGGGGGCTAGCACAGATACGCAGTATTTT.

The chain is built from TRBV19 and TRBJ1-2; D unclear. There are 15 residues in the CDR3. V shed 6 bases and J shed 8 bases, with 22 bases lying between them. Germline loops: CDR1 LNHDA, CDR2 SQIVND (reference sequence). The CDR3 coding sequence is TGTGCCAGTAGCAACCCGGATCAGATCACGCAGGGCTACACCTTC. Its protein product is CASSNPDQITQGYTF.

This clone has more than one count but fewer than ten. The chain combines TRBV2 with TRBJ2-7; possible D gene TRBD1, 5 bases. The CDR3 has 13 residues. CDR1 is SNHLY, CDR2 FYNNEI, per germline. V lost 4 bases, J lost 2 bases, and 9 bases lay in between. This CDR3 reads CASSVATAYEQYF. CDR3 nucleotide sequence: TGTGCCAGCAGTGTCGCGACAGCCTACGAGCAGTACTTC.

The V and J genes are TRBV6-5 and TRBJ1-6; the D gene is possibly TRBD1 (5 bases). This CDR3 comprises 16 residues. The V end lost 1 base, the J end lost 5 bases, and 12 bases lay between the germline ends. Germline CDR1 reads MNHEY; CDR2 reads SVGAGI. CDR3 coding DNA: TGTGCCAGCAGTTACTTTGCAGGAGGGGATAATTCACCCCTCCACTTT. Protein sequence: CASSYFAGGDNSPLHF.

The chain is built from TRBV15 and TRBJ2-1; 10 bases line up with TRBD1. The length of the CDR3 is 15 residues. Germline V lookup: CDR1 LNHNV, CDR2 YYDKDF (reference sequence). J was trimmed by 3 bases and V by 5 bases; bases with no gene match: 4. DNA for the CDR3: TGTGCCACCAGCTTCGGGACAGGGGTCTACAATGAGCAGTTCTTC. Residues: CATSFGTGVYNEQFF.

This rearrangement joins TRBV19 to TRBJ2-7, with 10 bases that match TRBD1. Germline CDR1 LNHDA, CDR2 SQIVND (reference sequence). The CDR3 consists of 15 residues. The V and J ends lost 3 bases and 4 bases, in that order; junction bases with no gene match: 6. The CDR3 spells CASSIGGQGWYEQYF. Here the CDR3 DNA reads TGTGCCAGTAGTATTGGGGGACAGGGGTGGTACGAGCAGTACTTC.